This T cell receptor (beta chain) was sequenced during a study of blood T cell repertoires in COVID-19. Whole-study context: The United States, Italy and Spain provided the acute and convalescent COVID-19 samples. PBMCs, B-cell-depleted T cells, or T cells provided the cDNA or gDNA that made up the material.

Trimming at V came to 6 bases and at J to 7 bases, leaving 8 bases not matched to a gene. This CDR3 is 15 amino acids long. In germline, CDR1 is MNHEY, CDR2 SVGEGT. Authors' methods: Reference gene primer amplification gave estimated nucleated cell counts. Measured with immunoSEQ multiplex PCR; TCRdb has only the in-frame clones, and not every one. D and trimming come from the DNA, and the V and J calls and clone size come from that table. This sample has about 78,000 clones; 60% to 85% occur once, and the top ten carry 7.5% to 10%. This chain joins TRBV6-2 or TRBV6-3 and TRBJ2-7; 14 nucleotides agree with TRBD2. The source of this sequence is a human donor in a cohort sampled during active COVID-19. The specimen sequenced was peripheral blood. CDR3 sequence (DNA): TGTGCCAGCAGCGGGACTAGCGGGGGCGGCTGGGAGCAGTACTTC. Translation: CASSGTSGGGWEQYF.